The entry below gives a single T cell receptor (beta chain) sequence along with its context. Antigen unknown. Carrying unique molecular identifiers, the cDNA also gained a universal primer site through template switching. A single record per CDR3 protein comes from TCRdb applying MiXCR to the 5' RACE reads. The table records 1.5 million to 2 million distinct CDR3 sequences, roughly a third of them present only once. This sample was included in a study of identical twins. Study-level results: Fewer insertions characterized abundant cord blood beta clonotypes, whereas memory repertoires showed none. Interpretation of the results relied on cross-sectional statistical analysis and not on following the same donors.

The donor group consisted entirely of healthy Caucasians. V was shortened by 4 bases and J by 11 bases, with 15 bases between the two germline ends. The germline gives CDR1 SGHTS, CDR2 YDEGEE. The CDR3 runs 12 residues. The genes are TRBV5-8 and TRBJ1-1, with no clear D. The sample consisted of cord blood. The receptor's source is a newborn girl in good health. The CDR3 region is CASSQMRVKAFF. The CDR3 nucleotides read TGTGCCAGCAGCCAGATGCGGGTGAAGGCTTTCTTT.